This TCR beta chain emerged from a study of T cells in localized non-small cell lung cancer. Study-level points and caveats: Appearance in adjacent lung was seen for a median approximately 58 of the top 100 tumor clones. In uninvolved adjacent lung, T cell clonality reached its highest value, exceeding tumor.

Sequencing used immunoSEQ multiplex PCR; TCRdb keeps in-frame clones, though not all of them. The table lists approximately 88,000 clones, approximately 90% of them singletons. Regarding this clone: Its antigen remains unidentified.

CDR1 and CDR2 from the germline V gene are MDHEN and SYDVKM. This CDR3 is built from 12 residues. Between the trimmed V and J ends, which lost 3 bases and 4 bases, there was a span of 7 bases. The TCR comes from a woman aged 35 to 70 with stage II squamous cell lung carcinoma. The sequencing here drew on PBMCs, taken before any cancer treatment. The chain couples TRBV28 to TRBJ2-7; D remains unclear. CDR3 bases: TGTGCCAGCAGTTTGGGTTTTTACGAGCAGTACTTC. Protein sequence: CASSLGFYEQYF.